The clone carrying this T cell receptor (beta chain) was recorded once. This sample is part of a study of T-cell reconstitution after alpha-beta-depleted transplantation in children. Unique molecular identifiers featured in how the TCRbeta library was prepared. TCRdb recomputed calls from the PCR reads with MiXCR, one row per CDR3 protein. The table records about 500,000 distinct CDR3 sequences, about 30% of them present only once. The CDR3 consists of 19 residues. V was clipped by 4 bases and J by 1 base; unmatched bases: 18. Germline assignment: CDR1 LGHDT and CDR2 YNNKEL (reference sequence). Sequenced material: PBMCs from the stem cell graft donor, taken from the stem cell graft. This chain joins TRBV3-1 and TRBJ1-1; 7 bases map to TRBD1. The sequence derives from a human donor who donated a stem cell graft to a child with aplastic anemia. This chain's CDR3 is CASSPALFLRQGRNTEAFF. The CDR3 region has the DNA TGTGCCAGCAGCCCCGCCTTATTTCTGAGACAGGGAAGGAACACTGAAGCTTTCTTT.